The T cell receptor beta chain under discussion was sequenced for a study of metastatic and nonmetastatic thyroid tumors. The V and J ends lost 4 bases and 3 bases, in that order; junction bases with no gene match: 5. CDR3 size: 14 residues. Germline V CDR1 and CDR2: LGHDT, YNNKEL (reference sequence). Treatment of any kind had been given to no patient before thyroid surgery. TCRdb redid the clone calls on the PCR reads using MiXCR. Among about 39,000 clones listed, 18% were seen once. The sequence was collected from a female donor with papillary thyroid cancer or a benign thyroid nodule (not recorded which). Some clones in this sample may be carry-over from other donors' samples. Material: tumor tissue. V usage is TRBV3-1 and J usage is TRBJ1-1; 7 bases are a match to TRBD1. CDR3 nucleotides: TGTGCCAGCAGCCGGTCAGACAGGGACACTGAAGCTTTCTTT. Protein product: CASSRSDRDTEAFF.